The clone carrying this T cell receptor beta chain showed up just a few times. CDR1 SNHLY and CDR2 FYNNEI come from the germline V gene. The CDR3 length is 13 residues. With V trimmed by 6 bases and J by 7 bases, 7 bases remained unmatched. This specimen belongs to a study of OX40 agonist ivuxolimab in advanced cancers. Study-wide context: Dose-escalation patients' cancers were hepatocellular carcinoma, melanoma, renal cell or head and neck cancer.

Some clones are missing from TCRdb's copy, which holds only in-frame ones; the method was immunoSEQ multiplex PCR. The repertoire holds some 99,000 clones, with about 80% as singletons. V gene TRBV2 combines with J gene TRBJ1-2, with 8 bases identical to TRBD1. Here the sequenced sample was CD4+ or CD8+ T cells sorted from blood, taken in a trial of the OX40 agonist ivuxolimab. The TCR sequence derives from an adult with an advanced solid tumor such as melanoma, head and neck, liver or kidney cancer. This chain's CDR3 is CASREDRAAGYTF. CDR3 DNA: TGTGCCAGCAGGGAGGACAGGGCCGCTGGCTACACCTTC.